The rows below give T cell receptor beta chains drawn from one sample of a study of cytomegalovirus exposure and HLA in healthy donors. Generated by immunoSEQ multiplex PCR, the TCRdb table keeps only in-frame clones and is missing some. The sample records about 200,000 clones, around 78% being singletons. The sequenced sample consisted of PBMCs. All receptors derive from a woman between 18 and 29 years old in good health and CMV-seronegative. The CDR3 runs from the conserved cysteine through the conserved F or W. A D gene is named only where the DNA matches it firmly. Expanded clones get a size class; other rows say once, few or many, or leave the size out.

TRBV4-1	TRBJ2-7	-	-	14	TGCGCCAGCAGCCAAGAGGTGCGTGGTTACGAGCAGTACTTC	CASSQEVRGYEQYF
TRBV5-6	TRBJ2-7	-	-	14	TGTGCCAGCAGCTCAAGCGCCAACGCCTACGAGCAGTACTTC	CASSSSANAYEQYF
TRBV18	TRBJ1-1	-	-	12	TGTGCCAGCTCACCAGTGTCAGCCGAAGCTTTCTTT	CASSPVSAEAFF
TRBV5-1	TRBJ1-4	-	TRBD1	15	TGCGCCAGCAGCTACGGACAGGGAACTAATGAAAAACTGTTTTTT	CASSYGQGTNEKLFF
TRBV7-9	TRBJ2-7	-	TRBD1	14	TGTGCCAGCAGCTCAGGGACAGGGACCTACGAGCAGTACTTC	CASSSGTGTYEQYF
TRBV18	TRBJ2-5	-	TRBD1	14	TGTGCCAGCTCAGCCCGACAGGGGCTAGAGACCCAGTACTTC	CASSARQGLETQYF
TRBV7-6	TRBJ2-3	-	-	12	TGTGCCAGCAGCCACCACACAGATACGCAGTATTTT	CASSHHTDTQYF
TRBV10-3	TRBJ1-5	-	-	14	TGTGCCATCAGTGACCTCCGGGGAGATCAGCCCCAGCATTTT	CAISDLRGDQPQHF
TRBV4-1	TRBJ1-2	-	-	15	TGCGCCAGCAGCCCTCCAACGGGGGGTGAGTATGGCTACACCTTC	CASSPPTGGEYGYTF
TRBV30	TRBJ2-1	-	-	15	TGTGCCTGGAGTGTATGGGGGCGGAACTACAATGAGCAGTTCTTC	CAWSVWGRNYNEQFF
TRBV5-1	TRBJ1-2	-	TRBD1	14	TGCGCCAGCAGCTCGACAGGGGGGGACTATGGCTACACCTTC	CASSSTGGDYGYTF
TRBV30	TRBJ2-3	-	TRBD2	15	TGTGCCTGGGGCCCGGGACTAGCTAGCACAGATACGCAGTATTTT	CAWGPGLASTDTQYF
TRBV27	TRBJ2-2	-	-	14	TGTGCCAGCAGTTTATATGAGGGGACCGGGGAGCTGTTTTTT	CASSLYEGTGELFF
TRBV28	TRBJ1-1	-	-	14	TGTGCCAGCAGTAGGAGGGGCGCGAACACTGAAGCTTTCTTT	CASSRRGANTEAFF
TRBV7-6	TRBJ1-1	-	-	14	TGTGCCAGCAGCTTGCGGGGACGGGTGATTGAAGCTTTCTTT	CASSLRGRVIEAFF
TRBV5-4	TRBJ1-2	few	-	12	TGTGCCAGCAGCGTGGGGGTCTGGGGCTACACCTTC	CASSVGVWGYTF
TRBV25-1	TRBJ2-5	few	-	15	TGTGCCAGCAGTGAATATCTTCGGGCGGGGGAGACCCAGTACTTC	CASSEYLRAGETQYF